This T cell receptor beta chain was observed in a study of CD8+ T cells in alopecia areata. Trimming removed 1 base at V and 0 bases at J, with 7 bases between. Germline loops: CDR1 NNHNN, CDR2 SYGAGS (reference sequence). The CDR3 runs to 14 residues. Time point in this sample: mouse skin 6 weeks after grafting, around onset of hair loss. Mouse recipient skin underwent biopsy at grafting and again 3 and 6 weeks afterward. Concerning this clone itself: All gene names here are mouse names. From the germline J gene comes the end of the CDR3, since the read stops 4 residues before it.

Once RNA had been extracted, it was reverse transcribed into cDNA to act as the sequencing template. TCRdb's copy holds only in-frame clones and misses some; the assay was immunoSEQ multiplex PCR. The sample includes about 6,000 clones, none of them occurring once. The chain has TRBV13-2 and TRBJ1-1; D unresolved. The specimen was skin, collected at week 6. The source of this sequence is a C3H/HeJ mouse with alopecia areata. Strain haplotype at MHC: H2-k. Incomplete CDR3 DNA: TGTGCCAGCGGTGATACACAGTCAAACACA. It codes for CASGDTQSNT. The full CDR3 reads CASGDTQSNTEVFF.